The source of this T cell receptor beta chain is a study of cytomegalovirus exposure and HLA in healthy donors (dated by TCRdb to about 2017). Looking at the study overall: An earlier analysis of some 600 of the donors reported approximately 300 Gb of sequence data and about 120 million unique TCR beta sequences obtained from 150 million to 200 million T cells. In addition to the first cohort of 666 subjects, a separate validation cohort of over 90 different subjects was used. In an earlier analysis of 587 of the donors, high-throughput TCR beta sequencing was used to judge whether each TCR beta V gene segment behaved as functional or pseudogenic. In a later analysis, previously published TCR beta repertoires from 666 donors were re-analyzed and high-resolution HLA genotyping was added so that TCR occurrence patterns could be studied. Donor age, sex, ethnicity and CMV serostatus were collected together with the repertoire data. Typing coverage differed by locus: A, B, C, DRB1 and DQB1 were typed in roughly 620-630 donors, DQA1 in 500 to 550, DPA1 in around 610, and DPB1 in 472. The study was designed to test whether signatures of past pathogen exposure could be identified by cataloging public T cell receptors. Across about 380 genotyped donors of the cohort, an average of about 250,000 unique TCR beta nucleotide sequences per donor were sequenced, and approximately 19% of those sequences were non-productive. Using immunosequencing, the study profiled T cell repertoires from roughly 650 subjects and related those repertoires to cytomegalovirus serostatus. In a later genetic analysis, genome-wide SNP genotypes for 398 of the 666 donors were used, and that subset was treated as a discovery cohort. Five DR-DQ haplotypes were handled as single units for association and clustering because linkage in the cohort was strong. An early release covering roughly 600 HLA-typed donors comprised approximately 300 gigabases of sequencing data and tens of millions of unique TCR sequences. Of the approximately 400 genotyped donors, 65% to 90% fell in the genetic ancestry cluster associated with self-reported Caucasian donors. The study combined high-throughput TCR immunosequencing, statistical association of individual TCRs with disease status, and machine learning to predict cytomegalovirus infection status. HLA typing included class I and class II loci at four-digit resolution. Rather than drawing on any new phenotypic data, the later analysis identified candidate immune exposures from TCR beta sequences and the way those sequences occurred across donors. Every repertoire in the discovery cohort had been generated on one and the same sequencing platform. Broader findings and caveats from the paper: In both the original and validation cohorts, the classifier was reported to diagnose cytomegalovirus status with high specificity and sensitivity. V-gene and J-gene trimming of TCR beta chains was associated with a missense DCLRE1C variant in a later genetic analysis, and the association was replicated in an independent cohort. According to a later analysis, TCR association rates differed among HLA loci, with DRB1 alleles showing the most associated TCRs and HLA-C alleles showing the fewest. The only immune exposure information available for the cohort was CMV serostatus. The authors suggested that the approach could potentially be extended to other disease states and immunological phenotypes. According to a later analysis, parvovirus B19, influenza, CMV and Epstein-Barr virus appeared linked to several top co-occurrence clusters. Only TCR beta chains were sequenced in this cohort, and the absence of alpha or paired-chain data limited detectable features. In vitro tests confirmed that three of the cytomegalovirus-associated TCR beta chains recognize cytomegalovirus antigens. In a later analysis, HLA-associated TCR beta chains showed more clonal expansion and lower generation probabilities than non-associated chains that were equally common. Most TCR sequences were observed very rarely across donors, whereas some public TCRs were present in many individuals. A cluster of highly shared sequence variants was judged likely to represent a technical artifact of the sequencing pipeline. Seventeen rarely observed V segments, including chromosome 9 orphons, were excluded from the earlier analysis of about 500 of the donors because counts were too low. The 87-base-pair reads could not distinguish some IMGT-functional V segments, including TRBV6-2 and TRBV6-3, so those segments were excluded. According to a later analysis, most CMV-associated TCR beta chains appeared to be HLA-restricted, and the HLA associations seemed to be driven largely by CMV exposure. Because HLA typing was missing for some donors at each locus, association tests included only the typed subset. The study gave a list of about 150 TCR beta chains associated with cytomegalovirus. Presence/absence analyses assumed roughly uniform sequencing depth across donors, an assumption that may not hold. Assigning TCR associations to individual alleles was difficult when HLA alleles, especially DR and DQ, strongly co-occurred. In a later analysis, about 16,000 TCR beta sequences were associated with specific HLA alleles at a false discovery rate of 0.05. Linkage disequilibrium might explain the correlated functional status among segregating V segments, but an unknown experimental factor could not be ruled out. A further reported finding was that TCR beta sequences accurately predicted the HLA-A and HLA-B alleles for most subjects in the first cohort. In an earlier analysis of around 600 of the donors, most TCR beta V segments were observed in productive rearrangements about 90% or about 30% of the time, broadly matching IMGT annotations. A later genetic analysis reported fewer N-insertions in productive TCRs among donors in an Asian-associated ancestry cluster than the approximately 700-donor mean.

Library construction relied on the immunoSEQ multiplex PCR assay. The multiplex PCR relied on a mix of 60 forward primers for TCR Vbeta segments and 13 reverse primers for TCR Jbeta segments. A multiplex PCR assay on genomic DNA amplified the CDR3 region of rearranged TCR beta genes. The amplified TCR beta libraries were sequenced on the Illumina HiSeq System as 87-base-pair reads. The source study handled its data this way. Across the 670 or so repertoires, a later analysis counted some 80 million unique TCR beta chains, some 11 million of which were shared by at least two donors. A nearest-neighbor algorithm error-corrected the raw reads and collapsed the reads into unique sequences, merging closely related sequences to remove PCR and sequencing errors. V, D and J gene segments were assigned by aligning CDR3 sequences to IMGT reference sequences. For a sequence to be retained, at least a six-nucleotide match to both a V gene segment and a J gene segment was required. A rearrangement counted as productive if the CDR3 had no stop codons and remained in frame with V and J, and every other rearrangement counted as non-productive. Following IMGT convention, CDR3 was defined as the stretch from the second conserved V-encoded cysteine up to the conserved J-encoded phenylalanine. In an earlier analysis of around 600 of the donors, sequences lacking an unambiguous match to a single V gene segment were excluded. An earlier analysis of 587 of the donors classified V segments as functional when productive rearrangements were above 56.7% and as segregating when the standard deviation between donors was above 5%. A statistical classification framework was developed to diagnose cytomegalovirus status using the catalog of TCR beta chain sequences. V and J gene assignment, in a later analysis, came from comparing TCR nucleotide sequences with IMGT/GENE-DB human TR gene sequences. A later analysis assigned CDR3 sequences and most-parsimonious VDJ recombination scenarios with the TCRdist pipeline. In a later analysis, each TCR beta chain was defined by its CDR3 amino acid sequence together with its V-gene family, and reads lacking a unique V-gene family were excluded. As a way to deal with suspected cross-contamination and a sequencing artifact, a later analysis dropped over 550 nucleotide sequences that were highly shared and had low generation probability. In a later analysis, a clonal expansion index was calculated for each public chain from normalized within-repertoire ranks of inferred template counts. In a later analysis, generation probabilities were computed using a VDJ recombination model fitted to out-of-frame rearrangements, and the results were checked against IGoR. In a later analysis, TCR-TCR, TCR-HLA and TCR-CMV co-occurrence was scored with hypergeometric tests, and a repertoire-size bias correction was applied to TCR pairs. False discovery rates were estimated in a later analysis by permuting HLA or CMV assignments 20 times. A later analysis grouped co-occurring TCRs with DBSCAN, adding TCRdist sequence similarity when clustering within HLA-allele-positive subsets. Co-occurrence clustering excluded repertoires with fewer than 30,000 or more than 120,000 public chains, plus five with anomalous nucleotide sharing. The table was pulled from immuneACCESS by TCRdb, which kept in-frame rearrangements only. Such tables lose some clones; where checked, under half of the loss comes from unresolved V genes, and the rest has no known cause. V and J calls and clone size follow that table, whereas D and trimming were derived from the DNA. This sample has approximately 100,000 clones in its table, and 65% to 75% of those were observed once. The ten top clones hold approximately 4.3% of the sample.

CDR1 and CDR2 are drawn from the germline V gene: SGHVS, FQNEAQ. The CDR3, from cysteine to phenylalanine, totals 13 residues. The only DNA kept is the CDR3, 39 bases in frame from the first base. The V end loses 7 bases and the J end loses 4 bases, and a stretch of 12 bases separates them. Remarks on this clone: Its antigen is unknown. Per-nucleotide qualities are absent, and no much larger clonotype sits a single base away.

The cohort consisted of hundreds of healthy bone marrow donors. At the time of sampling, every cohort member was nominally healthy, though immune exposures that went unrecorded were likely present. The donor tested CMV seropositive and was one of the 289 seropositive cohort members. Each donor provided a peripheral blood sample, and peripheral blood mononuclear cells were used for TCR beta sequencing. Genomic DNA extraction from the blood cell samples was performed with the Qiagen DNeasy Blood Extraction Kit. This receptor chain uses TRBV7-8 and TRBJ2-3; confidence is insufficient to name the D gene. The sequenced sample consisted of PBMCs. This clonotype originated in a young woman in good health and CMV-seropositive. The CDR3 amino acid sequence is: CASNFDLADTQYF. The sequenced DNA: TGTGCCAGCAACTTCGACTTAGCAGATACGCAGTATTTT. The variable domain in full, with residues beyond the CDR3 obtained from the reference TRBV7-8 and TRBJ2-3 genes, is GAGVSQSPRYKVAKRGQDVALRCDPISGHVSLFWYQQALGQGPEFLTYFQNEAQLDKSGLPSDRFFAERPEGSVSTLKIQRTQQEDSAVYLCASNFDLADTQYFGPGTRLTVL.